This T cell receptor beta chain was obtained from a study of blood T cell repertoires in COVID-19. Study details: Some COVID-19 samples were acute and others convalescent; all came from the United States, Italy and Spain.

In this sample, this clone turned up a few times. V lost 3 bases and J lost 6; bases outside the gene matches: 6. The length of the CDR3 is 14 residues. Germline V gene sequence: CDR1 SGDLS, CDR2 YYNGEE. The protocol was immunoSEQ multiplex PCR, while the TCRdb copy is restricted to in-frame clones and leaves out a portion. The data show hundreds of thousands of clones, 87% seen once. Sequences were obtained from PBMCs or T cells enriched from blood (not recorded which). This chain connects TRBV9 to TRBJ1-5; 7 bases agree with TRBD1. This receptor was identified in a woman in her thirties with acute COVID-19. The CDR3 protein is CASSEGAQGQPQHF. The CDR3 nucleotides are TGTGCCAGCAGCGAGGGGGCACAAGGTCAGCCCCAGCATTTT.